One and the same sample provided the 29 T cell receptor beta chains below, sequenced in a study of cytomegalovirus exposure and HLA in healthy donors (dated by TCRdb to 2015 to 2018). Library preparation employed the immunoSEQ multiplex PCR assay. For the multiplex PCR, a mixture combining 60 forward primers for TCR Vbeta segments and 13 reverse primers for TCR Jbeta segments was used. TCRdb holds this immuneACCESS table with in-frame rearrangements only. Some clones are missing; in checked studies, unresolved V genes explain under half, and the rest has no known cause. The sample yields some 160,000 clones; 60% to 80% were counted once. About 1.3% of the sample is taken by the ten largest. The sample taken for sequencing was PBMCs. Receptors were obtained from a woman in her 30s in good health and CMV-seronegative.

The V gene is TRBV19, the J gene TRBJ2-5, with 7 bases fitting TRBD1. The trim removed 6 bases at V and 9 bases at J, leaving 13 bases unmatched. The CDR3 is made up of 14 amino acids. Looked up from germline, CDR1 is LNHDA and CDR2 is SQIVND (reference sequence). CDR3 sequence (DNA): TGTGCCAGTAGCCTAGAGACAGGGATTGGTGCCCAGTACTTC. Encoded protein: CASSLETGIGAQYF.

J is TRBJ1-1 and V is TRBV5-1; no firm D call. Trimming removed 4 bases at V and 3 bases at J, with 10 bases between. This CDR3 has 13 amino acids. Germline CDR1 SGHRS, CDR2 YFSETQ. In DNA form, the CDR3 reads TGCGCCAGCAGCGCATCGGGTTACACTGAAGCTTTCTTT. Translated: CASSASGYTEAFF.

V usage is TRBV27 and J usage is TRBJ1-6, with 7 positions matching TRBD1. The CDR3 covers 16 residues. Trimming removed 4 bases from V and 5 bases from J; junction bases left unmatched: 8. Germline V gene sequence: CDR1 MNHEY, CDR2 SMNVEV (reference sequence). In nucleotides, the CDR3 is TGTGCCAGCAGTTACCTAGGGGGCAAGGATAATTCACCCCTCCACTTT. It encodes CASSYLGGKDNSPLHF.

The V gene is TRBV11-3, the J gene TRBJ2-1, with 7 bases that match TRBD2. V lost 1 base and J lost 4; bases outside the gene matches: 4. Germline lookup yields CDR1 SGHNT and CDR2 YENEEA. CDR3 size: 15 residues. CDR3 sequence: CASSLGGGPYNEQFF. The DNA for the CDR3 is TGTGCCAGCAGCTTAGGCGGGGGACCTTACAATGAGCAGTTCTTC.

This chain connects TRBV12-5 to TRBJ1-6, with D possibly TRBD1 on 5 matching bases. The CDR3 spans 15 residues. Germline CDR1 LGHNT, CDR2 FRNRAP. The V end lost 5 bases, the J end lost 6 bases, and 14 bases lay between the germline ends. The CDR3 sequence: CASGGPGGPNSPLHF. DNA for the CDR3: TGTGCTAGTGGTGGACCGGGGGGACCTAATTCACCCCTCCACTTT.

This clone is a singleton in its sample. CDR3 nucleotide sequence: TGTGCCAGCAGCTTGGCCGCTGGAAACACCATATATTTT. Translating gives CASSLAAGNTIYF. The chain uses TRBV5-8 and TRBJ1-3; D not resolved. Trimming took 0 bases from V and 2 from J, leaving 3 bases between them. The CDR3 totals 13 residues. Germline V gives CDR1 SGHTS, CDR2 YDEGEE.

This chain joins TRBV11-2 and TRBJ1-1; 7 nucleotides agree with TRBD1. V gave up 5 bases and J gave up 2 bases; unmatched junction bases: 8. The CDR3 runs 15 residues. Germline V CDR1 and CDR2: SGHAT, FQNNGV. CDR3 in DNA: TGTGCCAGCAGCGTCAGCTCAGGGGGTAACACTGAAGCTTTCTTT. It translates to CASSVSSGGNTEAFF.

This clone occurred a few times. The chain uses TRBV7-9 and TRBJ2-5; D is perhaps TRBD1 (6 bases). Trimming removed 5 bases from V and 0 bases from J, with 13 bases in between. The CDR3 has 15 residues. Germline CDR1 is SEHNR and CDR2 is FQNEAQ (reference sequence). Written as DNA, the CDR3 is TGTGCCAGCAGCCAGGGGACGACGAACCAAGAGACCCAGTACTTC. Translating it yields CASSQGTTNQETQYF.

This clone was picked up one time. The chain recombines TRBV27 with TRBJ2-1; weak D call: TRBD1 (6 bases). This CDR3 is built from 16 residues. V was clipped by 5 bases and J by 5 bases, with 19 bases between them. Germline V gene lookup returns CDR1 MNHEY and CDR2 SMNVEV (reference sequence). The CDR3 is CASSGTQQAGDNEQFF. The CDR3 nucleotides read TGTGCCAGCAGTGGGACCCAACAGGCAGGGGACAATGAGCAGTTCTTC.

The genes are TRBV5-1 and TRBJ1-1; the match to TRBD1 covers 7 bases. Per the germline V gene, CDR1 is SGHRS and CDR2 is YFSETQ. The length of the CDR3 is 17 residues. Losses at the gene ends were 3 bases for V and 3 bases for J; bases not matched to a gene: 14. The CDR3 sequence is CASSSGTAQLRDTEAFF. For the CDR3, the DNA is TGCGCCAGCAGCTCCGGGACAGCCCAGTTACGGGACACTGAAGCTTTCTTT.

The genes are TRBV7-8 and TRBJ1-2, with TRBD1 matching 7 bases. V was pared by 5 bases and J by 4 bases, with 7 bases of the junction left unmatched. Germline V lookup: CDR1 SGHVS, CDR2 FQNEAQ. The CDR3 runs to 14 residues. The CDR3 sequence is CASSGQVLRYGYTF. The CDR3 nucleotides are TGTGCCAGCAGCGGACAGGTCTTGCGCTATGGCTACACCTTC.

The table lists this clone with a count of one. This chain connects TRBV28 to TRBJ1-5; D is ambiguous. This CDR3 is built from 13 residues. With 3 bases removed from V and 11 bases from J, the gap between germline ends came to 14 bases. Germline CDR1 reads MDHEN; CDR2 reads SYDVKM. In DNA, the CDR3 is TGTGCCAGCAGTTTTTCACAGCTCGCGACCCAGCATTTT. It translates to CASSFSQLATQHF.

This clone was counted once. Written as DNA, the CDR3 is TGTGCCAGTAGTGCCACTAGCGGGAATGAGCAGTTCTTC. It encodes CASSATSGNEQFF. This chain joins TRBV19 and TRBJ2-1, with 9 bases fitting TRBD2. V lost 5 bases to trimming and J lost 7 bases; unmatched junction nucleotides: 3. Per the germline V gene, CDR1 is LNHDA and CDR2 is SQIVND (reference sequence). This CDR3 spans 13 amino acids.

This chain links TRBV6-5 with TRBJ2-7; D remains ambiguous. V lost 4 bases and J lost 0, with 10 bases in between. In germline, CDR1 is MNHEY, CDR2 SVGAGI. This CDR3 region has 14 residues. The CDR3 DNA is TGTGCCAGCAGTTTCACGAGGAGCTCCTACGAGCAGTACTTC. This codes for CASSFTRSSYEQYF.

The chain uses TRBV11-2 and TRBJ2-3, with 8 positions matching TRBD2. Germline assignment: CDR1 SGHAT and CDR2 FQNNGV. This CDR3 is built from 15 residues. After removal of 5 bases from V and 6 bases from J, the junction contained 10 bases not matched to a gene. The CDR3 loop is CASSQRTSIRDTQYF. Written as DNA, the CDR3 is TGTGCCAGCAGCCAGAGGACTAGCATCAGGGATACGCAGTATTTT.

The CDR3: CASSRNTGELFF. CDR3 coding DNA: TGTGCCAGCAGTCGTAACACCGGGGAGCTGTTTTTT. V gene TRBV27 combines with J gene TRBJ2-2; no clear D gene. Germline-derived CDR1 and CDR2 are MNHEY and SMNVEV (reference sequence). The V and J ends lost 5 bases and 2 bases respectively, with 3 bases between them. CDR3 length: 12 residues.

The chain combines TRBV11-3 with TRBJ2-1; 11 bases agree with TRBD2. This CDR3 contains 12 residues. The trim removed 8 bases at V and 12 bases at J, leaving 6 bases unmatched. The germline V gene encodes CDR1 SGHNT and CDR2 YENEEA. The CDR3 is CASRGTSGGQFF. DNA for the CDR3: TGTGCCAGCCGCGGGACTAGCGGTGGGCAGTTCTTC.

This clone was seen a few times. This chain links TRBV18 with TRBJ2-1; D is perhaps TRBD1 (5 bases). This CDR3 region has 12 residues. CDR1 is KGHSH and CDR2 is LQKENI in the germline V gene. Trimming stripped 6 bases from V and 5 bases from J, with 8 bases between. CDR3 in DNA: TGTGCCAGCTCGGTACAGGACAATGAGCAGTTCTTC. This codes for CASSVQDNEQFF.

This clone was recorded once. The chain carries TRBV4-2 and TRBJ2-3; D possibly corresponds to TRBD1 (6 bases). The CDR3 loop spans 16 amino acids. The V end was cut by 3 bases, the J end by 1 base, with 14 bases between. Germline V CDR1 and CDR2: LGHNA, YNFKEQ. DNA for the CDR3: TGTGCCAGCAGCCAGTGGGGGCCAGGAGGCACAGATACGCAGTATTTT. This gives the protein CASSQWGPGGTDTQYF.

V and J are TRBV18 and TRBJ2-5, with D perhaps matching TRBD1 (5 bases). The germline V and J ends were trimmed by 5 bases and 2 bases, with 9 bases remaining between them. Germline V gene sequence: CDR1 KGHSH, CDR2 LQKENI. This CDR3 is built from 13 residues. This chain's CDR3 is CASSLQAQETQYF. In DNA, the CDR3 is TGTGCCAGCTCATTACAGGCACAAGAGACCCAGTACTTC.

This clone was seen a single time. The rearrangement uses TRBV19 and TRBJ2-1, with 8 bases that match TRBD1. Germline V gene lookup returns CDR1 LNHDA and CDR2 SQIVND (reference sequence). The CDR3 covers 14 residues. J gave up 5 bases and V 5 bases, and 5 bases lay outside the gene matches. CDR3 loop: CASSPDRGDNEQFF. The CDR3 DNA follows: TGTGCCAGTAGTCCAGACAGGGGCGACAATGAGCAGTTCTTC.

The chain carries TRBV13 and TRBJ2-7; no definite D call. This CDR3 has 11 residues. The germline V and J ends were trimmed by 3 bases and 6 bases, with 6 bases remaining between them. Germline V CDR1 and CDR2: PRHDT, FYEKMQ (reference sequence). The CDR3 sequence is CASSLMSEQYF. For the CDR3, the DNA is TGTGCCAGCAGCTTGATGAGCGAGCAGTACTTC. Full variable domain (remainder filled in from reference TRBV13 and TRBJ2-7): AAGVIQSPRHLIKEKRETATLKCYPIPRHDTVYWYQQGPGQDPQFLISFYEKMQSDKGSIPDRFSAQQFSDYHSELNMSSLELGDSALYFCASSLMSEQYFGPGTRLTVT.

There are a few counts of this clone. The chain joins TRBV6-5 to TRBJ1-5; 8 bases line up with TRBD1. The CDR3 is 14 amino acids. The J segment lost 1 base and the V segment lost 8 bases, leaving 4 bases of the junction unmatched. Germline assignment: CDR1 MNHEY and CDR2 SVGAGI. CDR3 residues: CASDRGLSNQPQHF. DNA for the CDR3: TGTGCCAGCGACAGGGGACTAAGCAATCAGCCCCAGCATTTT.

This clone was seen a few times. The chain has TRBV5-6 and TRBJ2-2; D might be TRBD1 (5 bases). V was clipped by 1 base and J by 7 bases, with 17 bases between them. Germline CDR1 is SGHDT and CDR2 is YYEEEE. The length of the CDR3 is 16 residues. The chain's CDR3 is CASSLQGIGPGGELFF. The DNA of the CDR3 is TGTGCCAGCAGCTTGCAGGGAATCGGGCCCGGCGGGGAGCTGTTTTTT.

The CDR3 spells CASSQEGAGVTYGYTF. In nucleotides, the CDR3 is TGCGCCAGCAGCCAAGAAGGGGCAGGGGTGACCTATGGCTACACCTTC. The V gene is TRBV4-1, the J gene TRBJ1-2; D is perhaps TRBD1 (6 bases). Germline lookup yields CDR1 MGHRA and CDR2 YSYEKL. The CDR3 has 16 residues. Trimming cost V 0 bases and J 4 bases, with 15 bases left between them.

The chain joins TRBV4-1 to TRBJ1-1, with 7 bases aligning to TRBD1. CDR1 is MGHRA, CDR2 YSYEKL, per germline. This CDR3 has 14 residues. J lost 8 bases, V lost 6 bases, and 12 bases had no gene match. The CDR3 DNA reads TGCGCCAGCAGAGGGGGCCTAGGTCGGTCGGAAGCTTTCTTT. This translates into CASRGGLGRSEAFF.

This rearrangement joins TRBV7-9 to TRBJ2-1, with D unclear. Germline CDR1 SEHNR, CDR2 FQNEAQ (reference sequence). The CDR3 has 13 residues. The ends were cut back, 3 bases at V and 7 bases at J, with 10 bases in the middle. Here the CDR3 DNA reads TGTGCCAGCAGCTTTACAACGAGGAATGAGCAGTTCTTC. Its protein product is CASSFTTRNEQFF.

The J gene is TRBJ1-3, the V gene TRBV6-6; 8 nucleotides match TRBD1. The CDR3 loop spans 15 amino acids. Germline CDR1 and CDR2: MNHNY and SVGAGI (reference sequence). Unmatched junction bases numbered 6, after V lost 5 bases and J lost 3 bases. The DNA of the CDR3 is TGTGCCAGCAGTCGGACAGGGTTTGATGGAAACACCATATATTTT. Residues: CASSRTGFDGNTIYF.

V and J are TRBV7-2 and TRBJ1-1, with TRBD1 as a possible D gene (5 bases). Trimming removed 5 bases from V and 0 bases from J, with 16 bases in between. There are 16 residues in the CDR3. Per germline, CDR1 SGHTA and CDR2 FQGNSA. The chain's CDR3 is CASSKRPDMLNTEAFF. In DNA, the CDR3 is TGTGCCAGCAGCAAACGACCGGACATGTTGAACACTGAAGCTTTCTTT. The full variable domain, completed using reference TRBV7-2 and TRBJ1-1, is GAGVSQSPSNKVTEKGKDVELRCDPISGHTALYWYRQSLGQGLEFLIYFQGNSAPDKSGLPSDRFSAERTGGSVSTLTIQRTQQEDSAVYLCASSKRPDMLNTEAFFGQGTRLTVV.